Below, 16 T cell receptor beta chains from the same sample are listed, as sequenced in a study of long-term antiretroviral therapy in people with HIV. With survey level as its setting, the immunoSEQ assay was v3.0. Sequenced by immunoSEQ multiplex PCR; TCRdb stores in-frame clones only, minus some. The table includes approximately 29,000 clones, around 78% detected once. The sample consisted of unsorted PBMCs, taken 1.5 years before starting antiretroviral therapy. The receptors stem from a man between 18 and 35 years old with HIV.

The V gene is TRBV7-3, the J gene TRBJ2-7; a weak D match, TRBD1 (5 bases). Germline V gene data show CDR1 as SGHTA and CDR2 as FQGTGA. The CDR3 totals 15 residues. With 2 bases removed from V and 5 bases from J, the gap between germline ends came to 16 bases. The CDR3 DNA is TGTGCCAGCAGCTTACTGGGGCAGCCCGGCGACGAGCAGTACTTC. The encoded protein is CASSLLGQPGDEQYF.

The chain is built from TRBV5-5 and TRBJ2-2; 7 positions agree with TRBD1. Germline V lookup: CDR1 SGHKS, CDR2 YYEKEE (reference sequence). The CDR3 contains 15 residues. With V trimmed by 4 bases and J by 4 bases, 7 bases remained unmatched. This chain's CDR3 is CASSPGQAFTGELFF. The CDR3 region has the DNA TGTGCCAGCAGCCCCGGACAGGCTTTCACCGGGGAGCTGTTTTTT.

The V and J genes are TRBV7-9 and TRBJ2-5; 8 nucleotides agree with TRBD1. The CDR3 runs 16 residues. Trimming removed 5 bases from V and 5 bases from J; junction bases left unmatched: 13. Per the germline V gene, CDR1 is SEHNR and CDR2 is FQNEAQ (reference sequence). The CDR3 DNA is TGTGCCAGCAGCCGCCCCCGGACAGGGCGATGGGAGACCCAGTACTTC. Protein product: CASSRPRTGRWETQYF.

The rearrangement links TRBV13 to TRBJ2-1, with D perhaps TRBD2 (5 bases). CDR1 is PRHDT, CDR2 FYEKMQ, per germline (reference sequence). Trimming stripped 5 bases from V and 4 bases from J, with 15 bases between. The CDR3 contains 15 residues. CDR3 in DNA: TGTGCCAGCAGCCTCTCCGGGATCGCTTACAATGAGCAGTTCTTC. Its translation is CASSLSGIAYNEQFF.

Written as DNA, the CDR3 is TGTGCCAGCAGCCTGGGCGGCAGTTTAAGCTCCTACGAGCAGTACTTC. Its translation: CASSLGGSLSSYEQYF. The rearrangement uses TRBV5-4 and TRBJ2-7; no clear D. Germline V lookup: CDR1 SGHNT, CDR2 YYREEE (reference sequence). CDR3 length: 16 amino acids. The germline V and J ends were trimmed by 4 bases and 0 bases, with 17 bases remaining between them.

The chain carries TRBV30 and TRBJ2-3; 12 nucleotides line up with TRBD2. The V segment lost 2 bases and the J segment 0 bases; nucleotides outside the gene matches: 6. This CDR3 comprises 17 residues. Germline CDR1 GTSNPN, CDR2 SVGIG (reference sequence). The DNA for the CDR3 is TGTGCCTGGAGTACTAGCGGGGGGTATATAAGCACAGATACGCAGTATTTT. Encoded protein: CAWSTSGGYISTDTQYF. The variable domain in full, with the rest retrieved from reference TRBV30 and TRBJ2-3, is SQTIHQWPATLVQPVGSPLSLECTVEGTSNPNLYWYRQAAGRGLQLLFYSVGIGQISSEVPQNLSASRPQDRQFILSSKKLLLSDSGFYLCAWSTSGGYISTDTQYFGPGTRLTVL.

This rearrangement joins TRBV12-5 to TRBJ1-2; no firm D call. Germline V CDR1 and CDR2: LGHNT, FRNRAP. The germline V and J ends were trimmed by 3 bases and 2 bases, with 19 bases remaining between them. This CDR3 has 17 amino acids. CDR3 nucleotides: TGTGCTAGTGGTTTAAGAGACCGCGTTGGCCCCAACTATGGCTACACCTTC. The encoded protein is CASGLRDRVGPNYGYTF. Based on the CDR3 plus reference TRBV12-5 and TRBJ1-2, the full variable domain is DARVTQTPRHKVTEMGQEVTMRCQPILGHNTVFWYRQTMMQGLELLAYFRNRAPLDDSGMPKDRFSAEMPDATLATLKIQPSEPRDSAVYFCASGLRDRVGPNYGYTFGSGTRLTVV.

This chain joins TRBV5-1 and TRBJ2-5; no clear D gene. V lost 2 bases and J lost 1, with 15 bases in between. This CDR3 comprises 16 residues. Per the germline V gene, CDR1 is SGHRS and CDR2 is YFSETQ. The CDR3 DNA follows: TGCGCCAGCAGCTTCCCTAAAACTGAGTCCCAAGAGACCCAGTACTTC. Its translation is CASSFPKTESQETQYF.

The CDR3 sequence is CSVPGQMNTEAFF. As DNA, the CDR3 is TGCAGCGTCCCCGGACAGATGAACACTGAAGCTTTCTTT. This sequence joins TRBV29-1 and TRBJ1-1; possible D gene TRBD1, 6 bases. Trimming left V 6 bases short and J 0 bases short, with 11 bases between. This CDR3 comprises 13 residues. The germline V gene has CDR1 SQVTM and CDR2 ANQGSEA.

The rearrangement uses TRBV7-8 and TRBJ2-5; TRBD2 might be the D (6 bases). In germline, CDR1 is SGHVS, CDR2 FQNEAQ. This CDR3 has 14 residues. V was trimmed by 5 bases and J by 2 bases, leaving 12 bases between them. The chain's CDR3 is CASSPQRVQETQYF. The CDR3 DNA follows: TGTGCCAGCAGCCCCCAGCGGGTACAAGAGACCCAGTACTTC. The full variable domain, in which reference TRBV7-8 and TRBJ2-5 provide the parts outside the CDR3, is GAGVSQSPRYKVAKRGQDVALRCDPISGHVSLFWYQQALGQGPEFLTYFQNEAQLDKSGLPSDRFFAERPEGSVSTLKIQRTQQEDSAVYLCASSPQRVQETQYFGPGTRLLVL.

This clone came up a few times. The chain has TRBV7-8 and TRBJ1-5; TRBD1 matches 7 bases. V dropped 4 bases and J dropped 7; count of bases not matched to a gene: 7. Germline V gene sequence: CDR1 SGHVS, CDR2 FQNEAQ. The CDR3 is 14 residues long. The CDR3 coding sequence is TGTGCCAGCAGCTCCCTTACAGGGGACCAGCCCCAGCATTTT. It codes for CASSSLTGDQPQHF.

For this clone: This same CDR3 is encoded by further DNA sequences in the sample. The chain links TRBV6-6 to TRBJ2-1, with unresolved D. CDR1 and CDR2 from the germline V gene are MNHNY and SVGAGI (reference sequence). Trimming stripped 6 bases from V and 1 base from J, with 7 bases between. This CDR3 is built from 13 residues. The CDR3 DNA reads TGTGCCAGCAGCGATTCTTCCTACAATGAGCAGTTCTTC. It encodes CASSDSSYNEQFF.

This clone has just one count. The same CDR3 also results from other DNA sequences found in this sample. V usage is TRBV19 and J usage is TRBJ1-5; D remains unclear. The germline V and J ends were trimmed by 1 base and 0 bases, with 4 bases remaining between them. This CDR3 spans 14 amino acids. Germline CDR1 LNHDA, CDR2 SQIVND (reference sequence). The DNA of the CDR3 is TGTGCCAGTAGTATAGTCGGTAGCAATCAGCCCCAGCATTTT. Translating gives CASSIVGSNQPQHF.

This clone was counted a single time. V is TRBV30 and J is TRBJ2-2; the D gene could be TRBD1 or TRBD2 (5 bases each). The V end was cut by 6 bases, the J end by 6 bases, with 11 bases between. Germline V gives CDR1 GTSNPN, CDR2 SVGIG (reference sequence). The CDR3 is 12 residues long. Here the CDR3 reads CACQGTSGELFF. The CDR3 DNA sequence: TGTGCCTGTCAAGGGACGTCCGGGGAGCTGTTTTTT.

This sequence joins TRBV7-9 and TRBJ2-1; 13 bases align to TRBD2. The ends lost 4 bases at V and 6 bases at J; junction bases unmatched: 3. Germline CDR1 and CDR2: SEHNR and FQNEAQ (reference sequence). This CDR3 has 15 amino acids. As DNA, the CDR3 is TGTGCCAGCAGCTCGGGACTAGCGGGAACCAATGAGCAGTTCTTC. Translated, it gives CASSSGLAGTNEQFF.

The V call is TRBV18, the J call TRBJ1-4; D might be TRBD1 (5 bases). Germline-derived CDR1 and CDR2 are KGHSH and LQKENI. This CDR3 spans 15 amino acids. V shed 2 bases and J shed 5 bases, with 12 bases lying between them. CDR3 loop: CASSPGGAPNEKLFF. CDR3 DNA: TGTGCCAGCTCACCAGGCGGGGCGCCAAATGAAAAACTGTTTTTT.